Shown below are 27 T cell receptor beta chains from a single sample sequenced in a study of regulatory and conventional T cells in RAG deficiency. Genomic DNA came from blood conventional CD4+ T cells gated CD25-low CD127-high. The assay was immunoSEQ multiplex PCR, and TCRdb's table has in-frame clones only and misses some. The sample includes more than 9,500 clones, just under 95% seen only once; the top ten take around 0.96%. This sample also belongs to another study, concerning regulatory T cells. From that second work: Amplification used 52 TRBV primers and 13 TRBJ primers.

What was sequenced was CD4+ effector T cells sorted from blood. These receptors were taken from a human donor in good health.

This chain connects TRBV28 to TRBJ2-3; TRBD2 matches at 12 bases. The CDR3 spans 16 residues. Germline values: CDR1 MDHEN, CDR2 SYDVKM. With V trimmed by 5 bases and J by 2 bases, 5 bases remained unmatched. CDR3 region: CASSPWTSGTTDTQYF. The CDR3 coding sequence is TGTGCCAGCAGTCCGTGGACTAGCGGGACCACAGATACGCAGTATTTT. Based on the CDR3 plus reference TRBV28 and TRBJ2-3, the full variable domain is DVKVTQSSRYLVKRTGEKVFLECVQDMDHENMFWYRQDPGLGLRLIYFSYDVKMKEKGDIPEGYSVSREKKERFSLILESASTNQTSMYLCASSPWTSGTTDTQYFGPGTRLTVL.

V is TRBV11-3 and J is TRBJ2-1; D perhaps matches TRBD2 (6 bases). Germline V gene lookup returns CDR1 SGHNT and CDR2 YENEEA. V lost 4 bases and J 4 bases, leaving 8 bases between the germline ends. The length of the CDR3 is 13 residues. The CDR3 protein is CASSSGTYNEQFF. The CDR3 DNA reads TGTGCCAGCAGCTCCGGGACTTACAATGAGCAGTTCTTC.

CDR3 amino acids: CASSFAPGRSYEQYF. In nucleotides, the CDR3 is TGTGCCAGCAGCTTCGCCCCGGGGAGGTCCTACGAGCAGTACTTC. The rearrangement links TRBV7-2 to TRBJ2-7, with D maybe TRBD2 (6 bases). V was cut by 3 bases and J by 1 base, with 13 bases left in between. CDR1 SGHTA and CDR2 FQGNSA come from the germline V gene. The CDR3 is 15 residues long.

J is TRBJ2-1 and V is TRBV7-6; D gene uncertain. Germline CDR1 and CDR2: SGHVS and FNYEAQ. Trimming cost V 2 bases and J 0 bases, with 8 bases left between them. The CDR3 sequence is 15 residues long. Written as DNA, the CDR3 is TGTGCCAGCAGCTTAACGGTGAGCTCCTACAATGAGCAGTTCTTC. Protein product: CASSLTVSSYNEQFF. The variable domain in full, with the rest retrieved from reference TRBV7-6 and TRBJ2-1, is GAGVSQSPRYKVTKRGQDVALRCDPISGHVSLYWYRQALGQGPEFLTYFNYEAQQDKSGLPNDRFSAERPEGSISTLTIQRTEQRDSAMYRCASSLTVSSYNEQFFGPGTRLTVL.

The chain carries TRBV2 and TRBJ2-1; 13 nucleotides match TRBD2. V shed 7 bases and J 8 bases; nucleotides not matched to a gene: 14. The CDR3 covers 17 residues. Germline-derived CDR1 and CDR2 are SNHLY and FYNNEI. The DNA of the CDR3 is TGTGCCAGCACCAGAAATGGACTAGCGGGAGATCAGGATGAGCAGTTCTTC. Protein product: CASTRNGLAGDQDEQFF.

The CDR3 region is CASSPSGTRAGTGKLFF. CDR3 in DNA: TGTGCCAGCAGCCCCAGTGGGACCCGGGCCGGCACTGGAAAACTGTTTTTT. The chain employs TRBV27 and TRBJ1-4; a weak D match, TRBD1 (5 bases). CDR1 is MNHEY and CDR2 is SMNVEV in the germline V gene (reference sequence). Trimming left V 6 bases short and J 10 bases short, with 27 bases between. The CDR3 runs 17 residues.

The genes are TRBV10-1 and TRBJ1-1; tentative D call: TRBD1 (5 bases). Trimming took off 0 bases at V and 0 bases at J, with 11 bases between the two ends. The CDR3 runs to 16 residues. Germline lookup yields CDR1 WNHNN and CDR2 SYGVQD (reference sequence). CDR3 DNA: TGCGCCAGCAGTGAGTCGAGAGGGGCGGTGAACACTGAAGCTTTCTTT. Translated: CASSESRGAVNTEAFF.

The chain carries TRBV5-1 and TRBJ2-3; possibly TRBD1 for D (5 bases). Trimming cost V 0 bases and J 6 bases, with 5 bases left between them. This CDR3 has 12 amino acids. Germline V gene lookup returns CDR1 SGHRS and CDR2 YFSETQ. CDR3 sequence reads: CASSLEGDTQYF. The CDR3 bases are TGCGCCAGCAGCTTGGAGGGGGATACGCAGTATTTT.

This chain joins TRBV11-1 and TRBJ2-5; 12 bases align to TRBD2. CDR3 size: 14 residues. V trimming: 5 bases; J trimming: 4 bases; junction bases outside the gene matches: 2. Germline CDR1 reads SGHAT; CDR2 reads FQDESV (reference sequence). CDR3 residues: CASSQGLAGETQYF. In DNA form, the CDR3 reads TGTGCCAGCAGCCAGGGACTAGCGGGAGAGACCCAGTACTTC.

J is TRBJ2-3 and V is TRBV5-1, with D unclear. Trimming stripped 4 bases from V and 0 bases from J, with 3 bases between. The germline V gene encodes CDR1 SGHRS and CDR2 YFSETQ. This CDR3 contains 12 residues. CDR3 sequence (DNA): TGCGCCAGCAGCATTAGCACAGATACGCAGTATTTT. Translating it yields CASSISTDTQYF.

The chain has TRBV27 and TRBJ1-6, with no clear D. The CDR3 extends over 15 amino acids. Germline loops: CDR1 MNHEY, CDR2 SMNVEV (reference sequence). Trimming took off 7 bases at V and 5 bases at J, with 15 bases between the two ends. CDR3 protein: CASKVAQTHNSPLHF. The CDR3 bases are TGTGCCAGCAAGGTTGCACAGACCCATAATTCACCCCTCCACTTT.

The chain combines TRBV7-8 with TRBJ1-6, with D maybe TRBD1 (6 bases). Trimming removed 4 bases from V and 10 bases from J, with 20 bases in between. CDR3 size: 16 residues. Looked up from germline, CDR1 is SGHVS and CDR2 is FQNEAQ. The CDR3 bases are TGTGCCAGCAGCTCCGAACAGGGAAGCCCGGCATCACCCCTCCACTTT. As protein: CASSSEQGSPASPLHF.

This chain connects TRBV5-1 to TRBJ2-7; 8 nucleotides align to TRBD1. CDR1 and CDR2 from the germline V gene are SGHRS and YFSETQ. The V segment lost 6 bases and the J segment 5 bases; nucleotides outside the gene matches: 10. The CDR3 is 14 amino acids. The CDR3 sequence: CASNQQGAQDEQYF. In DNA, the CDR3 is TGCGCCAGCAACCAGCAGGGGGCGCAGGACGAGCAGTACTTC.

The sample holds one count of this clone. As DNA, the CDR3 is TGTGCCAGCAGTTCGGGACAGGGGGCGAACCAGCCCCAGCATTTT. Its translation is CASSSGQGANQPQHF. The chain recombines TRBV2 with TRBJ1-5; TRBD1 matches 12 bases. CDR1 and CDR2 (germline): SNHLY, FYNNEI. The CDR3 consists of 15 residues. The junction had 6 bases not matched to a gene; V was cut back by 5 bases and J by 7 bases.

J is TRBJ1-1 and V is TRBV21-1; the table's D call, TRBD1, has no DNA check behind it. TRBV21-1 is a listed pseudogene. This CDR3 has 19 amino acids. CDR3 DNA sequence: TGTGCCAGCAGCAAAACCACAGGGCCCCTCATAGATGTGAACACTGAAGCTTTCTTT. Protein: CASSKTTGPLIDVNTEAFF.

V gene TRBV11-1 combines with J gene TRBJ2-7; D remains unclear. This CDR3 has 14 amino acids. V lost 0 bases, J lost 4 bases, and 10 bases lay in between. Germline CDR1 SGHAT, CDR2 FQDESV (reference sequence). In DNA form, the CDR3 reads TGTGCCAGCAGCTTAGCCCCCACCGTGTACGAGCAGTACTTC. Translating gives CASSLAPTVYEQYF.

The rearrangement links TRBV10-3 to TRBJ2-7; D possibly corresponds to TRBD2 (6 bases). This CDR3 has 14 amino acids. CDR1 is ENHRY, CDR2 SYGVKD, per germline. V lost 4 bases, J lost 0 bases, and 10 bases lay in between. The CDR3 reads CAISGGDSSYEQYF. CDR3 nucleotides: TGTGCCATCAGTGGCGGGGATAGCTCCTACGAGCAGTACTTC.

This sequence joins TRBV6-6 and TRBJ1-3; D call uncertain. The CDR3 consists of 14 residues. Looked up from germline, CDR1 is MNHNY and CDR2 is SVGAGI (reference sequence). Trimming stripped 6 bases from V and 3 bases from J, with 12 bases between. The CDR3 nucleotides are TGTGCCAGCAGGCAGACGCGGGATGGAAACACCATATATTTT. It is translated as CASRQTRDGNTIYF.

The rearrangement links TRBV11-1 to TRBJ2-6, with a tentative D call TRBD1 (6 bases). The V end was cut by 0 bases, the J end by 1 base, with 16 bases between. In germline, CDR1 is SGHAT, CDR2 FQDESV (reference sequence). This CDR3 comprises 19 residues. The CDR3 region is CASSLATGNVWSGANVLTF. CDR3 bases: TGTGCCAGCAGCTTAGCAACAGGGAATGTGTGGTCTGGGGCCAACGTCCTGACTTTC.

V gene TRBV28 combines with J gene TRBJ2-7; D may be TRBD1 (7 bases). The CDR3 contains 14 residues. Germline V gene data show CDR1 as MDHEN and CDR2 as SYDVKM. V lost 5 bases to trimming and J lost 3 bases, with 14 bases between them. The CDR3 DNA sequence: TGTGCCAGCAGTACGCGGGACAGCAACTACGAGCAGTACTTC. Protein product: CASSTRDSNYEQYF.

The rearrangement uses TRBV18 and TRBJ2-7; TRBD2 agrees at 14 bases. The ends lost 2 bases at V and 3 bases at J; junction bases unmatched: 0. CDR3 length equals 15 residues. Germline lookup yields CDR1 KGHSH and CDR2 LQKENI. The CDR3 reads CASSPGTSGGYEQYF. The CDR3 region has the DNA TGTGCCAGCTCACCAGGGACTAGCGGGGGCTACGAGCAGTACTTC. The full variable domain, completed using reference TRBV18 and TRBJ2-7, is NAGVMQNPRHLVRRRGQEARLRCSPMKGHSHVYWYRQLPEEGLKFMVYLQKENIIDESGMPKERFSAEFPKEGPSILRIQQVVRGDSAAYFCASSPGTSGGYEQYFGPGTRLTVT.

The chain recombines TRBV11-2 with TRBJ1-2; TRBD1 aligns across 9 bases. In germline, CDR1 is SGHAT, CDR2 FQNNGV. Losses at the gene ends were 4 bases for V and 10 bases for J; bases not matched to a gene: 10. The CDR3 has 14 amino acids. CDR3: CASSSPRGQGSYTF. CDR3 DNA sequence: TGTGCCAGCAGCTCCCCCAGGGGACAGGGTTCCTACACCTTC.

This rearrangement joins TRBV14 to TRBJ1-2; TRBD1 matches 8 bases. V dropped 4 bases and J dropped 4; count of bases not matched to a gene: 5. The germline V gene encodes CDR1 SGHDN and CDR2 FVKESK. The CDR3 covers 14 residues. The CDR3 DNA reads as TGTGCCAGCAGCCTCGGGACAGGCTTCTATGGCTACACCTTC. This sequence encodes CASSLGTGFYGYTF.

The chain recombines TRBV30 with TRBJ2-5, with a possible D match to TRBD2 (6 bases). Germline V lookup: CDR1 GTSNPN, CDR2 SVGIG (reference sequence). Trimming took off 3 bases at V and 7 bases at J, with 18 bases between the two ends. The CDR3 length is 14 residues. CDR3 amino acids: CAWRYRWAGWTQYF. The CDR3 region has the DNA TGTGCCTGGAGGTACAGATGGGCGGGATGGACCCAGTACTTC. Full variable domain (outside the CDR3, taken from reference TRBV30 and TRBJ2-5): SQTIHQWPATLVQPVGSPLSLECTVEGTSNPNLYWYRQAAGRGLQLLFYSVGIGQISSEVPQNLSASRPQDRQFILSSKKLLLSDSGFYLCAWRYRWAGWTQYFGPGTRLLVL.

This CDR3 reads CSVEGGVRNYGYTF. CDR3 DNA sequence: TGCAGCGTCGAGGGGGGTGTCAGGAACTATGGCTACACCTTC. The chain couples TRBV29-1 to TRBJ1-2, with a tentative D call TRBD1 (6 bases). The CDR3 consists of 14 residues. Trimming pared 6 bases from V and 2 bases from J, leaving 16 bases between. The germline V gene encodes CDR1 SQVTM and CDR2 ANQGSEA.

The chain joins TRBV28 to TRBJ2-1; 9 positions match TRBD2. The trim removed 6 bases at V and 9 bases at J, leaving 15 bases unmatched. The germline gives CDR1 MDHEN, CDR2 SYDVKM. The CDR3 length is 16 residues. Written as DNA, the CDR3 is TGTGCCAGCAGCTCCTCTCGGCTAGCGGGAATGAGTGAGCAGTTCTTC. Protein sequence: CASSSSRLAGMSEQFF.

The chain links TRBV18 to TRBJ1-6; no clear D gene. The CDR3 length is 14 residues. Germline V lookup: CDR1 KGHSH, CDR2 LQKENI. V was cut by 5 bases and J by 0 bases, with 5 bases left in between. CDR3 DNA sequence: TGTGCCAGCTCAGAGAACTCCTATAATTCACCCCTCCACTTT. Translated, it gives CASSENSYNSPLHF.